Here is one T cell receptor (beta chain) with its context. What it binds is not known. This specimen comes from a study of vaccination and CD4 T cells after COVID-19. Study context: Of the convalescent patients, who were SARS-CoV-2 positive by nasal swab PCR, about ten had mild and one severe disease.

From germline, CDR1 is SNHLY and CDR2 FYNNEI. V lost 6 bases to trimming and J lost 0 bases; unmatched junction nucleotides: 21. The CDR3 has 20 amino acids. The treatment is: roughly 11-day PBMC culture with coronavirus spike peptide pools or control peptides (ViraFEST assay). The ViraFEST method relied on peptide pools to expand antigen-specific T cells, followed by TCR sequencing. An Oncomine TCR Beta short-read assay was used to sequence the DNA from cultured CD4+ T cells. In TCRdb, the PCR reads were re-called with MiXCR into one record per CDR3 protein. The data show 9,100 or so distinct CDR3 sequences, approximately 51% seen once.

The sample taken for sequencing was CD4+ T cells from blood, cultured in vitro. This clonotype was obtained from a human donor who had recovered from COVID-19. V usage is TRBV2 and J usage is TRBJ2-7, with 9 bases identical to TRBD2. The CDR3 here is CASRSAAGLAGQPSSYEQYF. In DNA, the CDR3 is TGTGCCAGCAGATCGGCCGCCGGGCTAGCGGGACAGCCAAGCTCCTACGAGCAGTACTTC.